The following is a T cell receptor beta chain sequence with its context. Its antigen is not known. TCRdb recomputed calls from the RT-PCR reads with MiXCR, one row per CDR3 protein. The table has a few hundred thousand distinct CDR3 sequences, approximately 7.2% seen once. The data belong to a study of response to subunit inactivated influenza vaccine. Study-wide results and limits: Seasonal influenza vaccination, on each occasion, was suggested by the authors to recruit few new T cells.

This CDR3 has 12 amino acids. V lost 6 bases, J lost 5 bases, and 10 bases lay in between. The chain has TRBV12-3 or TRBV12-4 and TRBJ2-5; D not resolved. The sequence was obtained from a man aged 45 to 70 who received an inactivated influenza vaccine. Sequencing was performed on PBMCs from blood, taken roughly 24 months after vaccination. CDR3 region: CASRNGFETQYF. In DNA, the CDR3 is TGTGCCAGCAGGAACGGTTTTGAGACCCAGTACTTC.